This is a list of T cell receptor beta chains from one sample in a study of T cell responses to AZD1222 COVID-19 vaccine. Libraries were prepared by immunoSEQ multiplex PCR; TCRdb keeps only in-frame clonotypes and omits some of them. Of about 140,000 clones in the sample, 75% to 95% were seen once. The sequencing used peripheral blood, collected 28 days after the second dose of the MenACWY control vaccine. These receptors all come from an adult who received the MenACWY meningococcal vaccine as a control. CDR3s leave out the opening cysteine and the closing phenylalanine or tryptophan.

j_gene: TRBJ2-1; v_gene: TRBV3-1/TRBV3-2; CDR3aa: ASSHWAGDNNEQF
j_gene: TRBJ2-1; v_gene: TRBV11-3; CDR3aa: ASSLDLASGDNEQF
j_gene: TRBJ1-3; v_gene: TRBV10-3; CDR3aa: AISESGNTIY
j_gene: TRBJ1-2; v_gene: TRBV29-1; CDR3aa: SVGGRGGYT
j_gene: TRBJ1-2; v_gene: TRBV18; CDR3aa: ASSPPTGQGAGGYT
j_gene: TRBJ1-6; v_gene: TRBV28; CDR3aa: ASSLVRPAEGSPLH
j_gene: TRBJ1-5; v_gene: TRBV5-6; CDR3aa: ASSKRVIGSNQPQH
j_gene: TRBJ1-6; v_gene: TRBV6-5; CDR3aa: ASSRTGVGSPLH
j_gene: TRBJ2-3; v_gene: TRBV19; CDR3aa: ASRRLAGAVDTQY
j_gene: TRBJ2-1; v_gene: TRBV28; CDR3aa: ASRASSSYNEQF
j_gene: TRBJ2-7; v_gene: TRBV28; CDR3aa: ASSSGLAGGLYEQY
j_gene: TRBJ2-7; v_gene: TRBV7-2; CDR3aa: ASSLEGAGGFEQY
j_gene: TRBJ1-3; v_gene: TRBV5-1; CDR3aa: ASSSGTVGNTIY
j_gene: TRBJ1-3; v_gene: TRBV5-1; CDR3aa: ASSYRATPGNTIY
j_gene: TRBJ1-5; v_gene: TRBV29-1; CDR3aa: SVAGGSRQPQH
j_gene: TRBJ2-5; v_gene: TRBV9; CDR3aa: ASSVKPGGFGSQETQY
j_gene: TRBJ2-5; v_gene: TRBV6-1; CDR3aa: ASSELLGETQY
j_gene: TRBJ2-7; v_gene: TRBV25-1; CDR3aa: ASSTNPLYEQY
j_gene: TRBJ2-7; v_gene: TRBV18; CDR3aa: ASSPDDHPSTYEQY
j_gene: TRBJ1-4; v_gene: TRBV6-5; CDR3aa: ASSPSREKLF
j_gene: TRBJ1-4; v_gene: TRBV5-6; CDR3aa: ASSSRENNEKLF
j_gene: TRBJ2-4; v_gene: TRBV6-5; CDR3aa: ASLDRDRGRHIQY
j_gene: TRBJ1-5; v_gene: TRBV20-1; CDR3aa: SASTRGQPQH
j_gene: TRBJ2-2; v_gene: TRBV7-8; CDR3aa: ASSFGGSNTGELF
j_gene: TRBJ1-5; v_gene: TRBV27; CDR3aa: ASIRGGSYQPQH
j_gene: TRBJ2-7; v_gene: TRBV11-2; CDR3aa: ASSVGQGRSYEQY
j_gene: TRBJ1-1; v_gene: TRBV28; CDR3aa: ASSQGTGSF
j_gene: TRBJ2-5; v_gene: TRBV28; CDR3aa: ASSSPSRLAGRETQY
j_gene: TRBJ2-7; v_gene: TRBV5-1; CDR3aa: ASSLAGISYEQY
j_gene: TRBJ2-2; v_gene: TRBV7-6; CDR3aa: ASSPGGGELF
j_gene: TRBJ2-1; v_gene: TRBV4-3; CDR3aa: ASSQITSGSGDEQF
j_gene: TRBJ2-2; v_gene: TRBV5-1; CDR3aa: ASSLGVVDTGELF
j_gene: TRBJ1-6; v_gene: TRBV6-5; CDR3aa: ASSTGANNSPLH
j_gene: TRBJ2-7; v_gene: TRBV10-2; CDR3aa: ASSESRQGIYEQY
j_gene: TRBJ2-5; v_gene: TRBV11-1; CDR3aa: ASSLGGSGRKETQY
j_gene: TRBJ2-2; v_gene: TRBV5-1; CDR3aa: ASSLVSGLNTGELF
j_gene: TRBJ2-5; v_gene: TRBV7-2; CDR3aa: ASSLRWGEETQY
j_gene: TRBJ2-7; v_gene: TRBV29-1; CDR3aa: SVGQAAYEQY
j_gene: TRBJ2-3; v_gene: TRBV25-1; CDR3aa: ASSVSSTDTQY
j_gene: TRBJ2-3; v_gene: TRBV29-1; CDR3aa: SVDVTGATDTQY
j_gene: TRBJ1-5; v_gene: TRBV4-1; CDR3aa: ASSQEGYQPQH
j_gene: TRBJ2-1; v_gene: TRBV18; CDR3aa: ASSPRGALNEQF
j_gene: TRBJ1-1; v_gene: TRBV6-2/TRBV6-3; CDR3aa: ASSYPGQGLNTEAF
j_gene: TRBJ1-1; v_gene: TRBV19; CDR3aa: ASSRRGVNTEAF
j_gene: TRBJ2-1; v_gene: TRBV7-9; CDR3aa: ASRSYNEQF
j_gene: TRBJ2-2; v_gene: TRBV5-5; CDR3aa: ASSLREANTGELF
j_gene: TRBJ1-5; v_gene: TRBV7-2; CDR3aa: ASSFPGDSQPQH
j_gene: TRBJ1-1; v_gene: TRBV14; CDR3aa: ASSQLGANTEAF
j_gene: TRBJ2-1; v_gene: TRBV7-2; CDR3aa: ASSSSAGGPSYNEQF
j_gene: TRBJ1-4; v_gene: TRBV18; CDR3aa: ASSLTVGTNEKLF
j_gene: TRBJ1-1; v_gene: TRBV18; CDR3aa: ASSRNTEAF